This T cell receptor (beta chain) is drawn from a study of OX40 agonist ivuxolimab in advanced cancers. The wider study: Every 2 weeks, ivuxolimab was infused into the patients intravenously at between 0.01 and 10 mg/kg.

The protocol was immunoSEQ multiplex PCR, while the TCRdb copy is restricted to in-frame clones and leaves out a portion. The sample yields around 15,000 clones, 85% to 90% seen once. In the case of this clone: Antigen unknown.

Patients were ruled out by autoimmune disease history or systemic immunosuppression. Study-level points and caveats: Among the lowest peripheral clonal expansion occurred in 0.1-3.0 mg/kg partial responders.

The V end lost 5 bases, the J end lost 5 bases, and 7 bases lay between the germline ends. Germline V gene lookup returns CDR1 SGHVS and CDR2 FNYEAQ. CDR3 length: 12 amino acids. The receptor's source is an adult with an advanced solid tumor such as melanoma, head and neck, liver or kidney cancer. The input for sequencing was CD4+ or CD8+ T cells sorted from blood, taken in a trial of the OX40 agonist ivuxolimab. The J gene is TRBJ2-1, the V gene TRBV7-6; D remains ambiguous. The CDR3 DNA sequence: TGTGCCAGCAGCGGCCGGAACAATGAGCAGTTCTTC. Translated: CASSGRNNEQFF.